Sequencing of this TCR beta chain was carried out in a study of blood T cell repertoires in COVID-19 (dated by TCRdb to 2020 to 2021). With regard to the full study: Samples from collaborators originated in the United States, Italy and Spain and spanned both the acute and convalescent phases of COVID-19. The prospective study material was composed of cDNA or gDNA derived from T cells, B-cell-depleted T cells, or PBMCs. Where HLA class I and class II types were available, the types were taken from metadata supplied by the sample provider, not from assay-based typing. Subjects who had been exposed to COVID-19, were actively infected with it, or had recovered from it provided the deeply sampled blood TCRbeta repertoires that made up the dataset. Samples were obtained from the ongoing ImmuneRACE study (first 160 participants) and from 1,000 to 1,500 subjects provided by 6 global collaborators. The repertoires were released in a freely available public database meant as a resource for research on the immune response to SARS-CoV-2. Sample metadata almost always included a de-identified subject ID, COVID-19 status, age in years and sex. What the study reported, not specific to this receptor: Clinical and demographic metadata were provided uncurated, with the amount varying by source and participant.

After removal of 3 bases from V and 3 bases from J, the junction retains 5 bases not matched to a gene. The CDR3 measures 15 amino acids from cysteine to phenylalanine. The CDR3 DNA has 45 bases and is translated from base 1. CDR1 SGHRS and CDR2 YFSETQ were looked up in the germline V gene. The collaborating institutions used their own protocols to collect whole blood in K2EDTA tubes. For TCRbeta analysis, collaborators shipped samples as frozen whole blood, isolated PBMCs, or DNA extracted from either of those sample types. The immunoSEQ Assay, a bias-controlled multiplex PCR, was used to amplify TCRbeta CDR3 regions from genomic DNA. The authors' analysis ran thus. The number of nucleated cells in each sample was estimated from the amplification of reference gene primers within the assay. To quantify the absolute abundance of each unique TCRbeta CDR3 rearrangement, sequence reads were collapsed and filtered. Productive Simpson clonality was computed per sample as the square root of Simpson's diversity index over productive rearrangements. In its TCRdb copy, this immuneACCESS table keeps in-frame sequences only and misses some clones. Where compared with another copy, unresolved V genes explain less than half of these, and the others have no known cause. The V and J calls and clone size were taken over from that table, and D and trimming were inferred from the DNA. Across this sample there are approximately 150,000 clones, with roughly 88% seen only once. The biggest ten clones account for 7.2% of the sample.

About this clone: Its antigen is unknown. No base quality information exists; no much larger clone differs at one position.

The sequence joins TRBV5-1 to TRBJ2-7, with 11 bases matching TRBD2. Sequencing was performed on peripheral blood. This TCR came from a woman between 50 and 59 years old in a cohort sampled during active or convalescent COVID-19. The bases are TGCGCCAGCAGCTCCGGGACTAGCGGTCTCTACGAGCAGTACTTC. The translation is CASSSGTSGLYEQYF. Full variable domain (CDR3 extended with the reference TRBV5-1 and TRBJ2-7 proteins): KAGVTQTPRYLIKTRGQQVTLSCSPISGHRSVSWYQQTPGQGLQFLFEYFSETQRNKGNFPGRFSGRQFSNSRSEMNVSTLELGDSALYLCASSSGTSGLYEQYFGPGTRLTVT.